This T cell receptor beta chain was captured in a study of identifying expanded T cells in peripheral blood (dated by TCRdb to between 2018 and 2021). Some background on the complete study: Technical replicates were generated by sequencing separate aliquots of the same genomic DNA pool, with four replicates compared pairwise. Points the paper makes about the study in general: The binomial model flagged 0.9 to 1.5 differentially abundant clones between technical replicates but 15 to 17 over around 2 weeks and 19 over four weeks. For all healthy donors, the variance in clone template counts between two-week samples rose significantly as total template count increased. The authors expected that over much longer intervals, such as months to years, biological variance in healthy repertoires might increase even further. Across all healthy-donor time intervals, the beta-binomial model significantly lowered both the number of clones called differentially abundant and the false-positive rate.

Comments on this clone: This receptor's antigen is unknown. Base qualities are not recorded, but no much larger clone differs from it by a single base.

TCRbeta CDR3 regions were profiled by bias-controlled multiplex PCR amplification of genomic DNA with the immunoSEQ Assay. The paper's processing steps were these. The absolute abundance of each unique TCRbeta CDR3 region was quantified after sequences were collapsed and filtered. Differential abundance was tested with two models: a binomial (Fisher-equivalent) model and a beta-binomial model that adds time-dependent variance fitted from healthy donors. Clones with fewer than 5 combined templates were excluded, and clones with Benjamini-Hochberg FDR below 0.01 were called differentially abundant. In the beta-binomial model, variance was expressed as a function of the total template count across the two samples, in the form v = (b*log(k)+a)^2. Imported from immuneACCESS, the table was reduced by TCRdb to in-frame sequences with V and J called. These copies leave out some clones; in studies compared against another copy, an unresolved V gene accounts for under half, and the cause of the remainder is not known. The V and J calls and clone size come from that table; D and trimming were worked out from the DNA. Within this sample are approximately 80,000 clones, with roughly four fifths of them counted one time only. The ten biggest clones cover 15% to 20% of the sample.

No immune events, such as infections, were documented for the healthy donors during the collection period. Healthy-donor blood repertoires served as a training cohort to calibrate time-dependent variance in a beta-binomial model of T-cell clone differential abundance. There were some ten healthy donors in the training cohort, of whom 3 were female and 7 were male. The donors were between roughly 29 and 64 years old, with an average age of about 45 years. Whole blood was collected from each healthy donor at three time points spaced 2 to 3 weeks apart and obtained from a commercial supplier. For immunosequencing, genomic DNA was extracted from unsorted whole blood. Sample: blood. The clonotype comes from a person aged 18 to 75 in good health.

Read as DNA, the sequence is TGTGCCAGTAGTACACTGGATGGAAGCGAGCCCCAGCATTTT. This encodes CASSTLDGSEPQHF. The V and J segments used are TRBV19 and TRBJ1-5; the D gene is not confidently resolved. The CDR3 runs 14 residues from the cysteine to the phenylalanine. Only the CDR3 part of the read is kept: 42 bases, read in frame from the first base. The CDR1 and CDR2 encoded by the germline V gene (reference sequence) are LNHDA and SQIVND. The V and J ends are trimmed by 4 bases and 8 bases, leaving 15 bases between them.